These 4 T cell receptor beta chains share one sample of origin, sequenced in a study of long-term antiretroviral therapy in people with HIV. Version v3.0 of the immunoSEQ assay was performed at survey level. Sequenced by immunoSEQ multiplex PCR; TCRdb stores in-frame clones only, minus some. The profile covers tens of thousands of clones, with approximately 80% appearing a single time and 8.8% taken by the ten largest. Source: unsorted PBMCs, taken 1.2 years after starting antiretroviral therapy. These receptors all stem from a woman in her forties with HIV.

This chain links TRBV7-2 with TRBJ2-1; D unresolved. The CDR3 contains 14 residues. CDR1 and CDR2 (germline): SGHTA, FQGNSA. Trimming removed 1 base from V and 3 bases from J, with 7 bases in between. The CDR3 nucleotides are TGTGCCAGCAGCTTAGACGTTAGCTACAATGAGCAGTTCTTC. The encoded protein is CASSLDVSYNEQFF.

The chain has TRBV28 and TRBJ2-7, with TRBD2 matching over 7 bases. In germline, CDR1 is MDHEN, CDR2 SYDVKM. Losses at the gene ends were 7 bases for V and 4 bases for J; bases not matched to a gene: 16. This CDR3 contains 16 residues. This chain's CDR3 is CASKRGPDFSDYEQYF. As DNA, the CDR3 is TGTGCCAGCAAGCGGGGCCCAGATTTCAGCGATTACGAGCAGTACTTC.

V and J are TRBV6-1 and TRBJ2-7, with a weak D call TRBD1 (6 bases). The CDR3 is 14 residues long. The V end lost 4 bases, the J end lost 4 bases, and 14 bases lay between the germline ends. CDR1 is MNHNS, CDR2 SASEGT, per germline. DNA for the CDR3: TGTGCCAGCAGTGGCCCGGGACAACCATACGAGCAGTACTTC. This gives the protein CASSGPGQPYEQYF.

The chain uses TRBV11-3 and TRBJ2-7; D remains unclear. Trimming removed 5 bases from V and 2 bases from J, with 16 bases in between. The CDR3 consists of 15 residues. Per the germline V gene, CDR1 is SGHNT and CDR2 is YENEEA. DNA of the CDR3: TGTGCCAGCAGCCCAGGTCTTGGGCAGACCTACGAGCAGTACTTC. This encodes CASSPGLGQTYEQYF.